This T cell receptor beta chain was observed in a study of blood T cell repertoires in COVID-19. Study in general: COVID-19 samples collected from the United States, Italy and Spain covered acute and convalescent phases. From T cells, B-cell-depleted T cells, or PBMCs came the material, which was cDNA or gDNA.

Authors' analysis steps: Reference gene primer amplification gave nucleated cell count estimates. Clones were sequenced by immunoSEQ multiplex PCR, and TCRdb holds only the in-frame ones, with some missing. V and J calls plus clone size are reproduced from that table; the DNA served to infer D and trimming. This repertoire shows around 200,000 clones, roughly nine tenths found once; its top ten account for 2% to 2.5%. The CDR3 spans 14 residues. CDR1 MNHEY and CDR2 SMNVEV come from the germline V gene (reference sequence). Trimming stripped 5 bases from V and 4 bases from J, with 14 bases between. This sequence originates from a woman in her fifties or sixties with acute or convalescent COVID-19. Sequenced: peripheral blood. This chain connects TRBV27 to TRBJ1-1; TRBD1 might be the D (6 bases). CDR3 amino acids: CASSVRGVGTEAFF. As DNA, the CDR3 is TGTGCCAGCAGTGTCAGGGGAGTCGGCACTGAAGCTTTCTTT.